The 24 T cell receptor beta chains presented below share a single source sample, sequenced in a study of Ad26.COV2.S vaccination and SARS-CoV-2 variants. Data came from immunoSEQ multiplex PCR; TCRdb stores just in-frame clones and leaves some out. The sample has 350,000 to 400,000 clones, more than 85% seen once; the top ten hold roughly 3.2%. The treatment was: some 19 received Ad26.COV2.S at low or high dose, single or two shots; roughly five received placebo; per-sample allocation not given. On day 63 after the first injection, vaccine and placebo recipients gave samples. Source: peripheral blood, taken in a trial of Ad26.COV2.S vaccine versus placebo. Every receptor here comes from a person between 18 and 60 years old who received the Ad26.COV2.S COVID-19 vaccine or a placebo.

The chain has TRBV10-1 and TRBJ2-1; D perhaps matches TRBD2 (8 bases). Between the trimmed V and J ends, which lost 10 bases and 6 bases, there was a span of 19 bases. Germline CDR1 and CDR2: WNHNN and SYGVQD (reference sequence). There are 14 residues in the CDR3. In DNA, the CDR3 is TGCGCCACTAGCGGGCCAGGGGGGTCCAATGAGCAGTTCTTC. Translated, it gives CATSGPGGSNEQFF.

The chain employs TRBV10-3 and TRBJ2-6; D is ambiguous. CDR1 is ENHRY, CDR2 SYGVKD, per germline. Trimming stripped 2 bases from V and 2 bases from J, with 4 bases between. The CDR3 sequence is 14 residues long. For the CDR3, the DNA is TGTGCCATCAGTGAGGAGGCTGGGGCCAACGTCCTGACTTTC. Translated, it gives CAISEEAGANVLTF.

The chain is built from TRBV5-4 and TRBJ1-1; D may be TRBD1 (5 bases). This CDR3 comprises 14 residues. Trimming removed 5 bases from V and 3 bases from J, with 14 bases in between. Germline V lookup: CDR1 SGHNT, CDR2 YYREEE (reference sequence). CDR3 loop: CASSYPDRHTEAFF. The DNA for the CDR3 is TGTGCCAGCAGTTACCCCGACAGACACACTGAAGCTTTCTTT.

The CDR3 bases are TGTGCCAGCAGCTCATCCCCGGGACTAGCTTACAATGAGCAGTTCTTC. This translates into CASSSSPGLAYNEQFF. The J gene is TRBJ2-1, the V gene TRBV13; 9 nucleotides line up with TRBD2. The CDR3 is 16 residues long. V shed 4 bases and J 4 bases; nucleotides not matched to a gene: 8. CDR1 and CDR2 from the germline V gene are PRHDT and FYEKMQ (reference sequence).

This sequence joins TRBV15 and TRBJ1-5; D uncertain. V was trimmed by 2 bases and J by 5 bases, leaving 16 bases between them. The germline V gene encodes CDR1 LNHNV and CDR2 YYDKDF (reference sequence). The CDR3 has 16 residues. The CDR3 DNA reads as TGTGCCACCAGCAGATTGGGCGGTAGGGTAGATCAGCCCCAGCATTTT. Residues: CATSRLGGRVDQPQHF.

This clone was recorded a few times. The chain carries TRBV6-5 and TRBJ2-7; TRBD1 matches 8 bases. The CDR3 is 14 amino acids. Trimming cost V 5 bases and J 4 bases; bases outside gene matches: 7. Germline V gene sequence: CDR1 MNHEY, CDR2 SVGAGI. The CDR3 coding sequence is TGTGCCAGCAGTAACAGGGGGGTTATATACGAGCAGTACTTC. Translating gives CASSNRGVIYEQYF.

The V gene is TRBV27, the J gene TRBJ1-6; TRBD1 might be the D (6 bases). Germline-derived CDR1 and CDR2 are MNHEY and SMNVEV (reference sequence). There are 17 residues in the CDR3. V was trimmed by 1 base and J by 7 bases, leaving 17 bases between them. The CDR3 nucleotides are TGTGCCAGCAGTTTATGGCCCCCAGACAGGACAAATTCACCCCTCCACTTT. Amino acid sequence: CASSLWPPDRTNSPLHF.

The DNA of the CDR3 is TGTGCCAGTACCATATGGGGACAGGGGGCCGGAGGGCCCCAGCATTTT. Translating gives CASTIWGQGAGGPQHF. The rearrangement links TRBV19 to TRBJ1-5; 12 nucleotides match TRBD1. CDR3 length: 16 amino acids. Trimming took 7 bases from V and 9 from J; bases not matched to a gene: 13. Germline CDR1 and CDR2: LNHDA and SQIVND (reference sequence). Complete variable domain (other parts from reference TRBV19 and TRBJ1-5): DGGITQSPKYLFRKEGQNVTLSCEQNLNHDAMYWYRQDPGQGLRLIYYSQIVNDFQKGDIAEGYSVSREKKESFPLTVTSAQKNPTAFYLCASTIWGQGAGGPQHFGDGTRLSIL.

V is TRBV10-3 and J is TRBJ1-1, with D unclear. Deletions cut 0 bases from V and 1 base from J, with 15 bases between. CDR3 length equals 17 residues. The germline V gene encodes CDR1 ENHRY and CDR2 SYGVKD. As DNA, the CDR3 is TGTGCCATCAGTGAGTCACGTGAGGTTTGGCGGAACACTGAAGCTTTCTTT. This encodes CAISESREVWRNTEAFF.

This sequence joins TRBV5-1 and TRBJ2-6, with a possible D match to TRBD2 (5 bases). CDR3 length: 17 amino acids. Trimming stripped 2 bases from V and 0 bases from J, with 12 bases between. Germline V gene lookup returns CDR1 SGHRS and CDR2 YFSETQ. The CDR3 DNA follows: TGCGCCAGCAGCTTTCTTGGGCGGGCCTCTGGGGCCAACGTCCTGACTTTC. Residues: CASSFLGRASGANVLTF. Looking up the rest from reference TRBV5-1 and TRBJ2-6 gives the full variable domain: KAGVTQTPRYLIKTRGQQVTLSCSPISGHRSVSWYQQTPGQGLQFLFEYFSETQRNKGNFPGRFSGRQFSNSRSEMNVSTLELGDSALYLCASSFLGRASGANVLTFGAGSRLTVL.

This clone was seen a single time. This chain uses TRBV24-1 with TRBJ1-5; D call uncertain. Germline loops: CDR1 KGHDR, CDR2 SFDVKD. This CDR3 is 13 amino acids long. The ends were cut back, 5 bases at V and 5 bases at J, with 9 bases in the middle. CDR3 region: CATSATSDQPQHF. The DNA of the CDR3 is TGTGCCACCAGTGCGACGTCAGATCAGCCCCAGCATTTT.

This rearrangement joins TRBV11-2 to TRBJ2-1; 8 bases agree with TRBD1. Germline V CDR1 and CDR2: SGHAT, FQNNGV. With V trimmed by 3 bases and J by 2 bases, 6 bases remained unmatched. The CDR3 runs 16 residues. Written as DNA, the CDR3 is TGTGCCAGCAGCTTCCTCACAGGGGGAGCCTACAATGAGCAGTTCTTC. It translates to CASSFLTGGAYNEQFF.

This chain connects TRBV6-4 to TRBJ1-2; 7 positions agree with TRBD1. V lost 6 bases, J lost 5 bases, and 9 bases stayed unmatched. Germline V CDR1 and CDR2: MRHNA, SNTAGT. The CDR3 has 14 residues. In nucleotides, the CDR3 is TGTGCCAGCAGGCCCGACAGGGAAGGGTATGGCTACACCTTC. Its protein product is CASRPDREGYGYTF.

This clone was counted once. The gene calls are TRBV19 and TRBJ1-5; D unresolved. This CDR3 region has 13 residues. Trimming took off 4 bases at V and 4 bases at J, with 8 bases between the two ends. Per the germline V gene, CDR1 is LNHDA and CDR2 is SQIVND (reference sequence). Written as DNA, the CDR3 is TGTGCCAGTAGTAACATGGGAAATCAGCCCCAGCATTTT. Amino acids: CASSNMGNQPQHF.

This clone was seen a single time. This chain links TRBV6-5 with TRBJ1-1; D unresolved. The CDR3 has 15 amino acids. CDR1 and CDR2 from the germline V gene are MNHEY and SVGAGI. V lost 3 bases to trimming and J lost 5 bases, with 16 bases between them. The CDR3 here is CASSYSRRAGTEAFF. In DNA, the CDR3 is TGTGCCAGCAGTTATAGTCGTAGGGCTGGGACTGAAGCTTTCTTT.

The chain joins TRBV6-5 to TRBJ2-7, with 13 bases identical to TRBD2. Trimming cost V 6 bases and J 10 bases; bases outside gene matches: 6. The CDR3 sequence is 13 residues long. CDR1 is MNHEY and CDR2 is SVGAGI in the germline V gene. The CDR3 sequence: CASRKTSGGAQYF. The CDR3 DNA follows: TGTGCCAGCAGGAAAACTAGCGGGGGGGCTCAGTACTTC.

The chain couples TRBV5-1 to TRBJ1-2, with 8 positions matching TRBD1. The J segment lost 1 base and the V segment lost 3 bases, leaving 2 bases of the junction unmatched. Germline V gene sequence: CDR1 SGHRS, CDR2 YFSETQ. The CDR3 runs 14 residues. CDR3 protein: CASSSGQGNYGYTF. CDR3 coding DNA: TGCGCCAGCAGCTCAGGACAGGGTAACTATGGCTACACCTTC.

This clone was counted once. The chain joins TRBV5-6 to TRBJ1-2, with a weak D call TRBD1 (6 bases). The V end was cut by 5 bases, the J end by 3 bases, with 11 bases between. Per germline, CDR1 SGHDT and CDR2 YYEEEE. This CDR3 is 13 amino acids long. The CDR3 region has the DNA TGTGCCAGCAGGTGGGGGGCGGACTATGGCTACACCTTC. Residues: CASRWGADYGYTF.

The chain recombines TRBV29-1 with TRBJ1-1; D might be TRBD1 (5 bases). V lost 1 base, J lost 5 bases, and 17 bases lay in between. The CDR3 runs to 15 residues. Germline V gene lookup returns CDR1 SQVTM and CDR2 ANQGSEA. This CDR3 is CSVEGTVGDSTEAFF. The CDR3, as DNA: TGCAGCGTTGAAGGGACGGTGGGGGATTCTACTGAAGCTTTCTTT.

This sequence joins TRBV6-2 or TRBV6-3 and TRBJ2-1; the match to TRBD1 covers 9 bases. The CDR3 runs 15 residues. Per germline, CDR1 MNHEY and CDR2 SVGEGT. V was clipped by 5 bases and J by 4 bases; unmatched bases: 6. The CDR3 loop is CASSDRGLGYNEQFF. In DNA, the CDR3 is TGTGCCAGCAGTGACAGGGGGTTGGGGTACAATGAGCAGTTCTTC.

Comment on this clone: Other DNA sequences of this sample code for an identical CDR3. The rearrangement uses TRBV10-3 and TRBJ2-5, with D perhaps matching TRBD1 or TRBD2 (5 bases each). The CDR3 contains 12 residues. The V end lost 6 bases, the J end lost 1 base, and 6 bases lay between the germline ends. CDR1 is ENHRY, CDR2 SYGVKD, per germline. CDR3 DNA sequence: TGTGCCATCAGAGGGACCCAAGAGACCCAGTACTTC. It translates to CAIRGTQETQYF.

V gene TRBV2 combines with J gene TRBJ2-1, with 12 nucleotides matching TRBD2. The CDR3 is made up of 14 amino acids. The V segment lost 5 bases and the J segment 9 bases; nucleotides outside the gene matches: 5. Germline values: CDR1 SNHLY, CDR2 FYNNEI. The CDR3 is CASSKLAGGGEQFF. Here the CDR3 DNA reads TGTGCCAGCAGTAAACTAGCGGGGGGAGGTGAGCAGTTCTTC.

This chain uses TRBV7-8 with TRBJ2-5; unclear D gene. Trimming stripped 1 base from V and 0 bases from J, with 9 bases between. There are 15 residues in the CDR3. Germline loops: CDR1 SGHVS, CDR2 FQNEAQ. The CDR3 DNA is TGTGCCAGCAGCTTAGTAGGAACAGACCAAGAGACCCAGTACTTC. Its translation: CASSLVGTDQETQYF.

The genes are TRBV6-5 and TRBJ2-7; 9 bases are shared with TRBD2. Germline values: CDR1 MNHEY, CDR2 SVGAGI. The CDR3 sequence is 15 residues long. V lost 2 bases and J lost 2; bases outside the gene matches: 4. The CDR3 bases are TGTGCCAGCAGTTACACTTTAGCGGGGGCCTACGAGCAGTACTTC. This encodes CASSYTLAGAYEQYF.